These T cell receptor beta chains were read from a single sample in a study of cytomegalovirus exposure and HLA in healthy donors. TCRdb keeps only in-frame clones here, not all; method: immunoSEQ multiplex PCR. The sample yields about 140,000 clones, more than 70% seen once. The specimen was PBMCs. Source of these receptors: a man aged 35-49 years in good health and CMV-seronegative. CDR3s include the opening cysteine and the closing phenylalanine or tryptophan. The D gene is left open where the match is weak. Clone size is given for some rows only: seen once, a few or many times, or a class if the clone is expanded.

-	TRBJ1-5	-	TRBV28	TGTGCCAGCAGTTTAGGGGCGGGGGCAGGTCAAGAAGCCCAGCATTTT	CASSLGAGAGQEAQHF
TRBD2	TRBJ2-5	-	TRBV7-3	TGTGCCAGCAGCCCTCGGGTAGGGACTAGCGGGGTTCAAGAGACCCAGTACTTC	CASSPRVGTSGVQETQYF
TRBD2	TRBJ2-3	-	TRBV7-7	TGTGCCAGCAGCTACGGGGGGGCTACAGATACGCAGTATTTT	CASSYGGATDTQYF
-	TRBJ2-3	-	TRBV7-9	TGTGCCAGCGGGGTCGAGGGGGAGCTAAGGTTCACAGATACGCAGTATTTT	CASGVEGELRFTDTQYF
-	TRBJ1-2	-	TRBV28	TGTGCCAGCAGTTTATCGGGGGGGGTCGACTATGGCTACACCTTC	CASSLSGGVDYGYTF
-	TRBJ1-6	-	TRBV5-1	TGCGCCAGCACCTATGACGGGAATTCACCCCTCCACTTT	CASTYDGNSPLHF
TRBD2	TRBJ2-2	once	TRBV5-1	TGCGCCAGCGGCTATAAAGCGGGGGGGAACACCGGGGAGCTGTTTTTT	CASGYKAGGNTGELFF
-	TRBJ2-7	-	TRBV29-1	TGCAGCGTGTTCCTGGGAGACTACGAGCAGTACTTC	CSVFLGDYEQYF
-	TRBJ2-7	-	TRBV10-1	TGCGCCAGCAGTGAGTCTAGCTACGAGCAGTACTTC	CASSESSYEQYF
-	TRBJ2-5	-	TRBV5-1	TGCGCCAGCAGCACCCGGGACTCCCAAGAGGCCCAGTACTTC	CASSTRDSQEAQYF
-	TRBJ2-7	-	TRBV12-5	TGTGCTAGTGGTTTGTACTATTCTTCCGGGACATACTCCTACGAGCAGTACTTC	CASGLYYSSGTYSYEQYF
TRBD1	TRBJ2-1	-	TRBV18	TGTGCCAGCTCACCACCTACAGGGGGCCACAATGAGCAGTTCTTC	CASSPPTGGHNEQFF
-	TRBJ1-1	-	TRBV15	TGTGCCACCAGCAGAGGAGGGAACACTGAAGCTTTCTTT	CATSRGGNTEAFF
TRBD2	TRBJ2-3	few	TRBV10-3	TGTGCCATCAGTGTAGGGTCTAGCGGGGGCCCTGGGACGCAGTATTTT	CAISVGSSGGPGTQYF
TRBD1	TRBJ2-3	-	TRBV4-1	TGCGCCAGCAGTCGGGGACAGGACACAGATACGCAGTATTTT	CASSRGQDTDTQYF
-	TRBJ1-6	-	TRBV19	TGTGCCAGTAGTGTTCTAACCACAGGTTATCACCTCCACTTT	CASSVLTTGYHLHF